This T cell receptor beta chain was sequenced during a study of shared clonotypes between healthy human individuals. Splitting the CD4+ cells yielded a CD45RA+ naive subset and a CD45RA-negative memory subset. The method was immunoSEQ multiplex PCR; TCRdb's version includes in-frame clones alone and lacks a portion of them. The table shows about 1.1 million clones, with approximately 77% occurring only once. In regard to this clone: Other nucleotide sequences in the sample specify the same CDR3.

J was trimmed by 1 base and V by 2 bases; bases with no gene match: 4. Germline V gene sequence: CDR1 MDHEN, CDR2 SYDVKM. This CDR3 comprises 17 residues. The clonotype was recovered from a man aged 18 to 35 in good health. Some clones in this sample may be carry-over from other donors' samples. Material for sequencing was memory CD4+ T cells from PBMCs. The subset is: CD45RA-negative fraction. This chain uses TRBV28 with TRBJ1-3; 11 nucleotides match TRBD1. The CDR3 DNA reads TGTGCCAGCAGTTTACCCGGGACAGGGGGGTCTGGAAACACCATATATTTT. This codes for CASSLPGTGGSGNTIYF.